This TCR beta chain was documented in a study of T cell changes during pregnancy in multiple sclerosis. V lost 3 bases to trimming and J lost 4 bases; unmatched junction nucleotides: 6. The germline V gene encodes CDR1 LNHDA and CDR2 SQIVND (reference sequence). The CDR3 is 15 amino acids. Only in-frame clones appear in the TCRdb table, and some are missing; sequencing was by immunoSEQ multiplex PCR. There are tens of thousands of clones in the sample; around 90% occur only once, and just under 0.2% lies in the top ten. The starting material was CD4+ T cells from peripheral blood mononuclear cells, obtained in the second trimester of pregnancy. This chain uses TRBV19 with TRBJ2-3, with 8 positions matching TRBD1. The sequence derives from a female donor with multiple sclerosis, enrolled in a pregnancy study. This chain's CDR3 is CASSIRTGSPDTQYF. DNA of the CDR3: TGTGCCAGTAGTATTCGGACAGGGTCCCCAGATACGCAGTATTTT.